The source of this T cell receptor (beta chain) is a study of blood T cells in healthy people across ages. The CDR3 consists of 12 residues. V lost 4 bases, J lost 12 bases, and 5 bases stayed unmatched. Germline lookup yields CDR1 GTSNPN and CDR2 SVGIG (reference sequence). Sample-barcoded 5' priming and a J-beta primer mix drove a second PCR of 7 to 11 cycles. TCRdb reprocessed the 5' RACE reads with MiXCR, giving one entry per CDR3 protein. This sample has about 1.6 million distinct CDR3 sequences; about 31% occur once, and the top ten carry about 11%. Findings of the study overall: It was the long-lived donors that had more naive CD4+ cells and higher diversity than aged donors.

On this clonotype: Its antigen is unidentified.

The chain carries TRBV30 and TRBJ1-6, with 8 bases matching TRBD1. The source of this sequence is a young woman in good health. What was sequenced was blood. CDR3 in amino acids: CAWKGQAQPLHF. As DNA, the CDR3 is TGTGCCTGGAAGGGACAGGCTCAACCCCTCCACTTT.